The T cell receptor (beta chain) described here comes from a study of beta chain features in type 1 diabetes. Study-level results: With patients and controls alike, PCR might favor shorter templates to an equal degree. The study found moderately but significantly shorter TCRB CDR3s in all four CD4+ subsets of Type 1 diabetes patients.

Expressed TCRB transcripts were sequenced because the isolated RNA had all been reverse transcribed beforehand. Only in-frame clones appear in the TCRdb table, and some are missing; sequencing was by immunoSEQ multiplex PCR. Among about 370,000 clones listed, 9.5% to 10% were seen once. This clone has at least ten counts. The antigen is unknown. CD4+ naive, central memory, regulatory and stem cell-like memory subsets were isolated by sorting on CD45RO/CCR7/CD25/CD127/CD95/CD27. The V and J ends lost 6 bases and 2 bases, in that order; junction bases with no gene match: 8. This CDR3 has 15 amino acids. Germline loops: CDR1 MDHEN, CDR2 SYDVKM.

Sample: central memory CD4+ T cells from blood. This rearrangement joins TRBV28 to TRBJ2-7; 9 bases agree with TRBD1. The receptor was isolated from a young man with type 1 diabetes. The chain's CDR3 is CASRNTGGLTYEQYF. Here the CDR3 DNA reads TGTGCCAGCAGAAACACAGGGGGCCTAACCTACGAGCAGTACTTC.